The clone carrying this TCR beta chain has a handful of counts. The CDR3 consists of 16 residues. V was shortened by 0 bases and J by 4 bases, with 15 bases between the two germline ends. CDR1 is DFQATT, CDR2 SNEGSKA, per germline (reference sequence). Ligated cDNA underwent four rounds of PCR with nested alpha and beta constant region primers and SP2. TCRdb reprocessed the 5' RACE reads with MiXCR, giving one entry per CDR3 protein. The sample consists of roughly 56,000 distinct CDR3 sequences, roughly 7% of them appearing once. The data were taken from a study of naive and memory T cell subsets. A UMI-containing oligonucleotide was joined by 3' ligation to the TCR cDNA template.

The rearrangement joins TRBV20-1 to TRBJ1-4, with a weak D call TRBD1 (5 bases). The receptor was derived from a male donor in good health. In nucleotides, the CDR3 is TGCAGTGCTAGAGATTCGGGAGGGACCCGTAATGAAAAACTGTTTTTT. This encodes CSARDSGGTRNEKLFF.